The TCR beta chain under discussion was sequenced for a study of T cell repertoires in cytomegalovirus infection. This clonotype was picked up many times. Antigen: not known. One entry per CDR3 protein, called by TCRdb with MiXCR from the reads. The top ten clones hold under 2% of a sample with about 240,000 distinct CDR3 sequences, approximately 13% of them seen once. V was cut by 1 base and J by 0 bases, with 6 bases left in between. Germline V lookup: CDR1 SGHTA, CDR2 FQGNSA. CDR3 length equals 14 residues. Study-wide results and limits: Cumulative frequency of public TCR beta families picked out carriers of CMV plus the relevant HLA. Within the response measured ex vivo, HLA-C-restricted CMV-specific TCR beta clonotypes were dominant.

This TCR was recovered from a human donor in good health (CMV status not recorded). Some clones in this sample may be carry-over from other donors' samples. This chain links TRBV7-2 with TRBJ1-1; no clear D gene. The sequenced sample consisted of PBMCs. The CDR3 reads CASSLVGLNTEAFF. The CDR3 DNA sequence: TGTGCCAGCAGCTTAGTAGGATTGAACACTGAAGCTTTCTTT.